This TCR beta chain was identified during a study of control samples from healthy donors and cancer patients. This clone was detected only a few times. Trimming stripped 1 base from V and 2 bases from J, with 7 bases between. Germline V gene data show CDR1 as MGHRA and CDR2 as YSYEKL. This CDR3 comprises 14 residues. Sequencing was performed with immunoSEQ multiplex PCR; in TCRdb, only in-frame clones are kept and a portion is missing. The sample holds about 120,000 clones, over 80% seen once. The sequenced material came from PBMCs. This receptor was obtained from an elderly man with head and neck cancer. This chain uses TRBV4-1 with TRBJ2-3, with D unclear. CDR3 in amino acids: CASSQGLNTDTQYF. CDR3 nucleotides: TGCGCCAGCAGCCAAGGGCTGAACACAGATACGCAGTATTTT.